The entry that follows covers one T cell receptor (beta chain) sequence. This sample was included in a study of OX40 agonist ivuxolimab in advanced cancers. As for the study in general: Earlier treatment with anti-PD-1, anti-PD-L1 or anti-CTLA-4 was permitted, and 35% to 45% had received some.

Sequencing used immunoSEQ multiplex PCR; TCRdb keeps in-frame clones, though not all of them. Of tens of thousands of clones in the sample, approximately 80% were seen once. The CDR3 spans 16 residues. The V gene end was trimmed by 5 bases and the J gene end by 7 bases; junction bases not matched to a gene: 12. Germline-derived CDR1 and CDR2 are MNHEY and SMNVEV (reference sequence). The origin of this receptor is an adult with an advanced solid tumor such as melanoma, head and neck, liver or kidney cancer. V usage is TRBV27 and J usage is TRBJ2-1; TRBD2 aligns across 9 bases. Here the sequenced sample was CD4+ or CD8+ T cells sorted from blood, taken in a trial of the OX40 agonist ivuxolimab. CDR3 sequence reads: CASSPHGGGGDNEQFF. CDR3 nucleotide sequence: TGTGCCAGCAGTCCCCACGGGGGCGGGGGGGATAATGAGCAGTTCTTC.